This T cell receptor beta chain was sequenced during a study of blood T cell repertoires in COVID-19. This CDR3 spans 12 amino acids. V lost 1 base to trimming and J lost 6 bases, with 4 bases between them. Per the germline V gene, CDR1 is LGHNA and CDR2 is YNFKEQ. Two negative PCRs, clearance, or symptom resolution characterized the recovered Cohort 3 donors. Assay: immunoSEQ multiplex PCR; the TCRdb copy retains only in-frame clones and omits some. The data show approximately 230,000 clones, with roughly 89% seen just once and 4.1% held by the top ten. V is TRBV4-2 and J is TRBJ2-1; no reliable D call. The source material was PBMCs or T cells enriched from blood (not recorded which). The clonotype originates from a woman aged 25 to 39 who had recovered from COVID-19. CDR3 nucleotide sequence: TGTGCCAGCAGCCAAGTCCGCAATGAGCAGTTCTTC. Translated, it gives CASSQVRNEQFF.